The 31 T cell receptor beta chains presented below share a single source sample, sequenced in a study of long-term antiretroviral therapy in people with HIV. Survey-level resolution applied to immunoSEQ assay v3.0. Libraries were prepared by immunoSEQ multiplex PCR; TCRdb keeps only in-frame clonotypes and omits some of them. Among under 50,000 clones, approximately 85% were seen once, and the ten largest hold about 5.7%. The starting material was unsorted PBMCs, obtained 3.1 years after starting antiretroviral therapy. The receptors here all came from a woman in her forties or fifties with HIV.

The chain carries TRBV27 and TRBJ2-5; maybe TRBD2 (6 bases). This CDR3 is built from 13 residues. CDR1 and CDR2 (germline): MNHEY, SMNVEV (reference sequence). V shed 5 bases and J shed 2 bases, with 9 bases lying between them. The chain's CDR3 is CASSRGLQETQYF. The CDR3 nucleotides are TGTGCCAGCAGTCGGGGACTTCAAGAGACCCAGTACTTC.

The rearrangement joins TRBV7-6 to TRBJ2-1, with 10 bases that match TRBD2. J lost 4 bases, V lost 3 bases, and 6 bases had no gene match. The CDR3 is made up of 16 amino acids. Germline-derived CDR1 and CDR2 are SGHVS and FNYEAQ. As DNA, the CDR3 is TGTGCCAGCAGCTTCCTTACAGCGGGGGGGTACAATGAGCAGTTCTTC. Amino acids: CASSFLTAGGYNEQFF. The variable domain in full, with the rest retrieved from reference TRBV7-6 and TRBJ2-1, is GAGVSQSPRYKVTKRGQDVALRCDPISGHVSLYWYRQALGQGPEFLTYFNYEAQQDKSGLPNDRFSAERPEGSISTLTIQRTEQRDSAMYRCASSFLTAGGYNEQFFGPGTRLTVL.

The chain recombines TRBV7-3 with TRBJ2-3; 11 bases are a match to TRBD2. V was pared by 5 bases and J by 4 bases, with 14 bases of the junction left unmatched. CDR1 and CDR2 from the germline V gene are SGHTA and FQGTGA. The CDR3 has 18 amino acids. The CDR3 DNA is TGTGCCAGCAGCACGCCAAACCCCCTAGCGGGGGGCTCAGATACGCAGTATTTT. Protein: CASSTPNPLAGGSDTQYF.

The rearrangement links TRBV7-2 to TRBJ2-7; no reliable D call. CDR1 and CDR2 (germline): SGHTA, FQGNSA. This CDR3 has 13 residues. The V end was cut by 1 base, the J end by 4 bases, with 8 bases between. The CDR3 loop reads CASSLVTFYEQYF. The CDR3 nucleotides are TGTGCCAGCAGCTTAGTAACCTTTTACGAGCAGTACTTC.

Of note for this clone: The sample holds other DNA sequences that translate to the same CDR3. The chain joins TRBV5-4 to TRBJ1-2, with 12 bases that match TRBD1. This CDR3 has 17 amino acids. V gave up 3 bases and J gave up 1 base; unmatched junction bases: 7. Germline V lookup: CDR1 SGHNT, CDR2 YYREEE (reference sequence). CDR3: CASSSPGQGARNYGYTF. The CDR3 nucleotides read TGTGCCAGCAGCTCACCGGGACAGGGGGCGCGTAACTATGGCTACACCTTC.

The chain links TRBV15 to TRBJ1-3, with a tentative D call TRBD1 (6 bases). Deletions cut 1 base from V and 4 bases from J, with 20 bases between. Germline CDR1 and CDR2: LNHNV and YYDKDF (reference sequence). The CDR3 is 18 amino acids. The CDR3 DNA reads TGTGCCACCAGCAGAGGGCCCGAAGGGGGACGGAGAGGAAACACCATATATTTT. It codes for CATSRGPEGGRRGNTIYF.

The chain recombines TRBV6-6 with TRBJ1-1; possibly TRBD1 for D (6 bases). The germline CDR1 and CDR2 sequences are MNHNY and SVGAGI (reference sequence). The CDR3 loop spans 14 amino acids. V shed 6 bases and J shed 4 bases, with 15 bases lying between them. The CDR3 region is CASSPDGGVTEAFF. DNA for the CDR3: TGTGCCAGCAGCCCCGACGGGGGCGTCACTGAAGCTTTCTTT.

The genes are TRBV15 and TRBJ1-5, with D unresolved. This CDR3 comprises 14 residues. Germline V gene data show CDR1 as LNHNV and CDR2 as YYDKDF (reference sequence). V lost 0 bases to trimming and J lost 5 bases, with 8 bases between them. Written as DNA, the CDR3 is TGTGCCACCAGCAGAGATCGGAGAGATCAGCCCCAGCATTTT. It translates to CATSRDRRDQPQHF.

The chain has TRBV9 and TRBJ1-2, with 10 bases matching TRBD1. The trim removed 6 bases at V and 4 bases at J, leaving 9 bases unmatched. The CDR3 is made up of 15 amino acids. In germline, CDR1 is SGDLS, CDR2 YYNGEE. CDR3 sequence reads: CASTLRDRGIYGYTF. DNA for the CDR3: TGTGCCAGCACCCTAAGGGACAGGGGTATCTATGGCTACACCTTC.

The chain recombines TRBV11-2 with TRBJ2-2, with D hard to call. Germline V gene sequence: CDR1 SGHAT, CDR2 FQNNGV. V was trimmed by 0 bases and J by 6 bases, leaving 8 bases between them. The CDR3 is 14 residues long. The CDR3 spells CASSLDRWSGELFF. Written as DNA, the CDR3 is TGTGCCAGCAGCTTAGATCGTTGGTCCGGGGAGCTGTTTTTT.

This clone appeared a single time. The rearrangement uses TRBV11-2 and TRBJ2-7, with 12 bases that match TRBD1. Germline CDR1 reads SGHAT; CDR2 reads FQNNGV. There are 19 residues in the CDR3. V was clipped by 0 bases and J by 3 bases; unmatched bases: 12. The CDR3 nucleotides read TGTGCCAGCAGCTTAGATCTAATCGGGGGACAGGGGGCGTTCTACGAGCAGTACTTC. Protein sequence: CASSLDLIGGQGAFYEQYF.

This chain links TRBV5-6 with TRBJ1-2; tentative D call: TRBD1 (5 bases). V was pared by 2 bases and J by 4 bases, with 9 bases between. The V gene's germline CDR1 is SGHDT and CDR2 YYEEEE. The CDR3 length is 13 residues. This CDR3 is CASSFWGTYGYTF. CDR3 DNA sequence: TGTGCCAGCAGCTTCTGGGGGACCTATGGCTACACCTTC.

A word on this clone: Sequence at one end of the junction differs from germline and may be a read error. This sequence joins TRBV7-9 and TRBJ1-1; D call uncertain. This CDR3 spans 12 amino acids. CDR1 and CDR2 (germline): SEHNR, FQNEAQ (reference sequence). CDR3 loop: CASSLVVLQHYF. Written as DNA, the CDR3 is TGTGCCAGCAGCTTAGTTGTGCTTCAGCATTACTTT.

This clone came up a few times. This chain connects TRBV6-1 to TRBJ1-4, with D unresolved. V lost 8 bases and J 7 bases, leaving 5 bases between the germline ends. Per the germline V gene, CDR1 is MNHNS and CDR2 is SASEGT. CDR3 length: 10 amino acids. The CDR3 nucleotides read TGTGCCAGCGTGGGTGAAAAACTGTTTTTT. Translating it yields CASVGEKLFF.

The rearrangement links TRBV7-3 to TRBJ1-4; D might be TRBD1 (6 bases). Trimming cost V 5 bases and J 0 bases, with 10 bases left between them. Germline V gene lookup returns CDR1 SGHTA and CDR2 FQGTGA. This CDR3 has 15 residues. CDR3 bases: TGTGCCAGCAGCCCCGGACAGTCAACTAATGAAAAACTGTTTTTT. Encoded protein: CASSPGQSTNEKLFF.

The chain couples TRBV5-6 to TRBJ1-2; TRBD1 agrees at 10 bases. The CDR3 is made up of 13 amino acids. J was trimmed by 5 bases and V by 6 bases; bases with no gene match: 4. The germline gives CDR1 SGHDT, CDR2 YYEEEE. The CDR3 sequence: CASIRDRGYGYTF. CDR3 DNA: TGTGCCAGCATCCGGGACAGGGGTTATGGCTACACCTTC.

This clone was seen only once. This sequence joins TRBV7-9 and TRBJ2-3, with D tentatively TRBD2 (5 bases). The CDR3 spans 15 residues. V lost 6 bases, J lost 7 bases, and 20 bases lay in between. Per the germline V gene, CDR1 is SEHNR and CDR2 is FQNEAQ (reference sequence). The CDR3 nucleotides are TGTGCCAGCAGTCGTAAGCCGGGAACAGATTATACGCAGTATTTT. Translating gives CASSRKPGTDYTQYF.

The CDR3 nucleotides read TGTGCCATCACCGATTTCACTGAAGCTTTCTTT. Protein sequence: CAITDFTEAFF. This chain connects TRBV10-3 to TRBJ1-1; D remains unclear. The CDR3 is 11 residues long. V was trimmed by 7 bases and J by 4 bases, leaving 7 bases between them. CDR1 ENHRY and CDR2 SYGVKD come from the germline V gene.

J is TRBJ2-2 and V is TRBV5-1; 7 nucleotides agree with TRBD1. This CDR3 comprises 16 residues. CDR1 and CDR2 from the germline V gene are SGHRS and YFSETQ. Germline trimming cut 0 bases from V and 5 bases from J; bases unmatched to any gene: 7. CDR3 residues: CASSLVGRGNTGELFF. The CDR3 DNA is TGCGCCAGCAGCTTGGTTGGCAGGGGGAATACCGGGGAGCTGTTTTTT.

The J gene is TRBJ2-2, the V gene TRBV25-1; 9 bases are a match to TRBD1. Germline loops: CDR1 MGHDK, CDR2 SYGVNS. This CDR3 has 17 residues. J gave up 4 bases and V 3 bases, and 9 bases lay outside the gene matches. CDR3 DNA: TGTGCCAGCAGTGAGAGGGGACAGGGAAGTGCCACCGGGGAGCTGTTTTTT. Translating gives CASSERGQGSATGELFF.

This chain connects TRBV6-1 to TRBJ1-3, with D possibly TRBD1 on 5 matching bases. Germline CDR1 is MNHNS and CDR2 is SASEGT. V lost 3 bases, J lost 1 base, and 13 bases lay in between. This CDR3 spans 16 amino acids. CDR3 nucleotide sequence: TGTGCCAGCAGTGACGCAGGGCGGTCGTCTGGAAACACCATATATTTT. This gives the protein CASSDAGRSSGNTIYF.

J is TRBJ1-6 and V is TRBV19; D unresolved. The length of the CDR3 is 14 residues. Germline loops: CDR1 LNHDA, CDR2 SQIVND (reference sequence). Between the trimmed V and J ends, which lost 2 bases and 7 bases, there was a span of 9 bases. The CDR3 here is CASSILDRNSPLHF. The DNA of the CDR3 is TGTGCCAGTAGTATACTGGACCGCAATTCACCCCTCCACTTT.

This rearrangement joins TRBV11-1 to TRBJ2-5, with TRBD1 matching over 11 bases. Germline V gene sequence: CDR1 SGHAT, CDR2 FQDESV (reference sequence). The CDR3 length is 16 residues. The junction had 12 bases not matched to a gene; V was cut back by 5 bases and J by 7 bases. The CDR3 here is CASSRRDRGFDGTQYF. CDR3 DNA: TGTGCCAGCAGCCGCCGGGACAGGGGGTTTGATGGGACCCAGTACTTC. Supplemented by reference TRBV11-1 and TRBJ2-5, the full variable domain reads EAEVAQSPRYKITEKSQAVAFWCDPISGHATLYWYRQILGQGPELLVQFQDESVVDDSQLPKDRFSAERLKGVDSTLKIQPAELGDSAMYLCASSRRDRGFDGTQYFGPGTRLLVL.

This chain connects TRBV14 to TRBJ1-4; no clear D. Germline-derived CDR1 and CDR2 are SGHDN and FVKESK. Trimming shortened V by 0 bases and J by 11 bases, and 10 bases separated the two germline ends. The CDR3 spans 13 residues. CDR3 sequence reads: CASSQDRGSKLFF. The CDR3 coding sequence is TGTGCCAGCAGCCAAGATCGTGGGTCTAAACTGTTTTTT.

The CDR3 region is CATRGETKNIQYF. DNA for the CDR3: TGTGCCACCAGGGGGGAAACCAAAAACATTCAGTACTTC. The chain couples TRBV15 to TRBJ2-4; D may correspond to TRBD1 or TRBD2 (5 bases each). The V end lost 6 bases, the J end lost 2 bases, and 8 bases lay between the germline ends. CDR3 length equals 13 residues. Germline assignment: CDR1 LNHNV and CDR2 YYDKDF (reference sequence).

This sequence joins TRBV10-3 and TRBJ2-7, with unresolved D. The CDR3 consists of 14 residues. V dropped 3 bases and J dropped 5 bases, with 14 bases sitting between them. Germline V gene data show CDR1 as ENHRY and CDR2 as SYGVKD. CDR3 nucleotides: TGTGCCATCAGTGAAGGCAGAATTTCTAACGAGCAGTACTTC. Its translation: CAISEGRISNEQYF.

The chain has TRBV7-3 and TRBJ2-5; 9 nucleotides align to TRBD2. The CDR3 has 17 residues. J gave up 2 bases and V 1 base, and 8 bases lay outside the gene matches. Germline values: CDR1 SGHTA, CDR2 FQGTGA. CDR3 nucleotide sequence: TGTGCCAGCAGCTTAAGGGCCTGGCGGGGGGGACAAGAGACCCAGTACTTC. This translates into CASSLRAWRGGQETQYF. The whole variable domain, remainder taken from reference TRBV7-3 and TRBJ2-5, is GAGVSQTPSNKVTEKGKYVELRCDPISGHTALYWYRQSLGQGPEFLIYFQGTGAADDSGLPNDRFFAVRPEGSVSTLKIQRTERGDSAVYLCASSLRAWRGGQETQYFGPGTRLLVL.

V gene TRBV29-1 combines with J gene TRBJ1-1, with 7 bases lining up with TRBD1. The CDR3 is made up of 13 amino acids. With 6 bases clipped from V and 2 bases from J, the junction kept 6 bases outside the gene matches. Per the germline V gene, CDR1 is SQVTM and CDR2 is ANQGSEA. This CDR3 is CSVASGGNTEAFF. The CDR3 DNA reads TGCAGCGTCGCATCAGGGGGTAACACTGAAGCTTTCTTT.

The genes are TRBV10-2 and TRBJ2-4; the match to TRBD2 covers 8 bases. Germline CDR1 and CDR2: WSHSY and SAAADI. V lost 10 bases to trimming and J lost 6 bases; unmatched junction nucleotides: 11. The CDR3 loop spans 14 amino acids. CDR3 sequence reads: CATGKKAGGNIQYF. CDR3 nucleotides: TGCGCCACCGGAAAAAAGGCGGGGGGAAACATTCAGTACTTC.

The J gene is TRBJ1-1, the V gene TRBV18, with D possibly TRBD1 on 5 matching bases. The CDR3 totals 16 residues. CDR1 KGHSH and CDR2 LQKENI come from the germline V gene. V was clipped by 4 bases and J by 2 bases, with 17 bases between them. CDR3 in DNA: TGTGCCAGCTCACTGATGCAGGGCGAGTTTAACACTGAAGCTTTCTTT. This sequence encodes CASSLMQGEFNTEAFF.

In its sample, this clone was seen once. This chain links TRBV6-6 with TRBJ2-1, with 11 bases fitting TRBD2. The J segment lost 7 bases and the V segment lost 6 bases, leaving 8 bases of the junction unmatched. Germline lookup yields CDR1 MNHNY and CDR2 SVGAGI (reference sequence). The CDR3 contains 15 residues. The CDR3 region has the DNA TGTGCCAGCAGCATAGCGGGGGGGGATGTGAATGAGCAGTTCTTC. This codes for CASSIAGGDVNEQFF.